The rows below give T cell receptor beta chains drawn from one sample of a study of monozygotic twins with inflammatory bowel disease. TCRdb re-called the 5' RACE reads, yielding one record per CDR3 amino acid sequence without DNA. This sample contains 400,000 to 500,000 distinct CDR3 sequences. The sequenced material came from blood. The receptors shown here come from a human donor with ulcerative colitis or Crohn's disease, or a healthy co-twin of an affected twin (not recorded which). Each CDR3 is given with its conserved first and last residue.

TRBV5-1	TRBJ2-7	CASSFDSQYSYEQYF
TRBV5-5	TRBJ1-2	CASSDRQEVYGYTF
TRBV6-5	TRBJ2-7	CASSYSGPGTGSGEQYF
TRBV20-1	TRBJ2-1	CSARVVREQFF
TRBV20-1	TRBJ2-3	CSALGLAGYGDTQYF
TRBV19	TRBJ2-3	CASSMTDTQYF
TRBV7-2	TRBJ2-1	CASSSVAGGLSNEQFF
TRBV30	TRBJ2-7	CAWSTFGHSSYEQYF
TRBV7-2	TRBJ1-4	CASSFFGGTVNEKLFF
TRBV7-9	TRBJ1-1	CASSSGQGDLNTEAFF
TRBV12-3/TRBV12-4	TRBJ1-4	CASSPGKGRSEKLFF
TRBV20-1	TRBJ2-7	CSASSMAAYEQYF
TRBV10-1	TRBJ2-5	CASSLRMGSETQYF
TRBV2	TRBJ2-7	CASSDRKTLWDYEQYF
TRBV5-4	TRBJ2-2	CAMLERGVTGELFF
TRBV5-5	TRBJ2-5	CASSPGNGETQYF
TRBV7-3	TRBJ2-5	CASSLAQGAPQYF
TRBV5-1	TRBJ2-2	CASSHLGAGELFF
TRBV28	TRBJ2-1	CASNPSGYNEQFF
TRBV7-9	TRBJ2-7	CASSSLDRVVGEQYF
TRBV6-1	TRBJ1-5	CASSDRGNNQPQHF
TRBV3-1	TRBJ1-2	CASSQGPGGYTF